The clone carrying this T cell receptor beta chain was seen ten or more times. The antigen is undetermined. Germline V CDR1 and CDR2: DFQATT, SNEGSKA (reference sequence). Trimming stripped 4 bases from V and 0 bases from J, with 11 bases between. This CDR3 has 14 amino acids. The sample originates from a study of CD8 T cells in ankylosing spondylitis. The study, taken as a whole, reports: Disease-associated clones were reportedly significantly overrepresented in matched ankylosing spondylitis synovial fluid.

TCRdb re-analysed the 5' RACE reads in MiXCR, keeping a single row per CDR3 protein. The sample contains some 70,000 distinct CDR3 sequences, approximately 5.3% of which appear only once. The sequence was collected from a male donor with ankylosing spondylitis or in good health (not recorded which). Sequencing used blood, either unsorted or a sorted T cell fraction (not recorded which). This sequence joins TRBV20-1 and TRBJ2-3; D gene unclear. CDR3: CSATDLTSTDTQYF. CDR3 nucleotides: TGCAGTGCTACCGATCTGACTAGCACAGATACGCAGTATTTT.